The 32 T cell receptor beta chains presented below share a single source sample, sequenced in a study of T cell responses to AZD1222 COVID-19 vaccine. TCRdb's copy holds only in-frame clones and misses some; the assay was immunoSEQ multiplex PCR. Among fewer than 90,000 clones, about 88% were seen once, and the ten largest hold 5% to 6.5%. This material consisted of peripheral blood, taken 28 days after the second AZD1222 dose. These receptors were taken from an adult who received the AZD1222 COVID-19 vaccine.

J is TRBJ2-1 and V is TRBV4-1; D may match TRBD1 or TRBD2 (5 bases each). CDR3 length: 13 amino acids. CDR1 is MGHRA, CDR2 YSYEKL, per germline. The V and J ends lost 4 bases and 9 bases respectively, with 13 bases between them. CDR3 DNA sequence: TGCGCCAGCAGCCTCCGGGGCCTCTTTGAGCAGTTCTTC. It is translated as CASSLRGLFEQFF.

This clone came up a few times. V is TRBV13 and J is TRBJ1-2, with 8 bases matching TRBD1. CDR3 size: 15 residues. In germline, CDR1 is PRHDT, CDR2 FYEKMQ (reference sequence). V was clipped by 5 bases and J by 4 bases; unmatched bases: 9. CDR3 loop: CASSRIGQGGYGYTF. CDR3 nucleotides: TGTGCCAGCAGCCGGATAGGACAGGGAGGCTATGGCTACACCTTC.

V and J are TRBV4-3 and TRBJ2-7; 10 nucleotides align to TRBD2. From germline, CDR1 is LGHNA and CDR2 YSLEER. The CDR3 consists of 17 residues. V gave up 0 bases and J gave up 0 bases; unmatched junction bases: 5. CDR3 region: CASSQDTSSGGSYEQYF. Here the CDR3 DNA reads TGCGCCAGCAGCCAAGATACATCTAGCGGGGGCTCCTACGAGCAGTACTTC.

The rearrangement uses TRBV11-1 and TRBJ2-2; possibly TRBD1 for D (7 bases). CDR1 is SGHAT and CDR2 is FQDESV in the germline V gene (reference sequence). The CDR3 has 15 residues. V lost 5 bases, J lost 2 bases, and 12 bases lay in between. CDR3 in DNA: TGTGCCAGCAGCCCGGGGGACAGAAACACCGGGGAGCTGTTTTTT. Translated: CASSPGDRNTGELFF.

The J gene is TRBJ1-2, the V gene TRBV5-6; a weak D match, TRBD1 (6 bases). V lost 4 bases to trimming and J lost 0 bases, with 16 bases between them. CDR1 is SGHDT and CDR2 is YYEEEE in the germline V gene. The CDR3 loop spans 16 amino acids. The CDR3 spells CASSPMPGQANYGYTF. The CDR3 coding sequence is TGTGCCAGCAGCCCGATGCCGGGACAAGCTAACTATGGCTACACCTTC.

This rearrangement joins TRBV9 to TRBJ1-6; D unresolved. This CDR3 region has 18 residues. In germline, CDR1 is SGDLS, CDR2 YYNGEE. The V gene lost 0 bases and the J gene lost 6 bases, with 19 bases spanning the gap. The CDR3 loop reads CASSVESGRAGFNSPLHF. The CDR3 region has the DNA TGTGCCAGCAGCGTAGAATCAGGACGAGCCGGATTTAATTCACCCCTCCACTTT.

This clone was detected only a few times. The rearrangement links TRBV5-4 to TRBJ1-6, with D uncertain. The CDR3 contains 14 residues. Per the germline V gene, CDR1 is SGHNT and CDR2 is YYREEE (reference sequence). V was shortened by 3 bases and J by 7 bases, with 11 bases between the two germline ends. CDR3 in DNA: TGTGCCAGCAGCTCCCGGTACGAGAATTCACCCCTCCACTTT. This sequence encodes CASSSRYENSPLHF.

This clone has just one count. The gene calls are TRBV6-5 and TRBJ2-5, with 7 bases matching TRBD2. V was pared by 2 bases and J by 4 bases, with 7 bases of the junction left unmatched. Germline CDR1 and CDR2: MNHEY and SVGAGI. The CDR3 contains 15 residues. The CDR3 here is CASSYRGGLVETQYF. The CDR3 nucleotides are TGTGCCAGCAGTTACCGCGGGGGATTGGTAGAGACCCAGTACTTC.

This chain connects TRBV28 to TRBJ2-7; perhaps TRBD1 as D (5 bases). The V gene's germline CDR1 is MDHEN and CDR2 SYDVKM. The CDR3 sequence is 12 residues long. V was cut by 5 bases and J by 5 bases, with 10 bases left in between. In nucleotides, the CDR3 is TGTGCCAGCAGTATCAGGGTCCACGAGCAGTACTTC. Its protein product is CASSIRVHEQYF.

The chain links TRBV11-3 to TRBJ2-1; possible D gene TRBD2, 7 bases. From germline, CDR1 is SGHNT and CDR2 YENEEA. Trimming removed 1 base from V and 4 bases from J, with 14 bases in between. This CDR3 has 16 amino acids. The CDR3 coding sequence is TGTGCCAGCAGCTTAGGCGGGGGCAGGGGTTACAATGAGCAGTTCTTC. This codes for CASSLGGGRGYNEQFF. The entire variable domain, with the rest obtained from reference TRBV11-3 and TRBJ2-1, is as follows: EAGVVQSPRYKIIEKKQPVAFWCNPISGHNTLYWYLQNLGQGPELLIRYENEEAVDDSQLPKDRFSAERLKGVDSTLKIQPAELGDSAVYLCASSLGGGRGYNEQFFGPGTRLTVL.

The genes are TRBV28 and TRBJ1-5, with D unclear. Germline CDR1 is MDHEN and CDR2 is SYDVKM. The CDR3 is 13 residues long. Trimming took 3 bases from V and 1 from J, leaving 4 bases between them. This CDR3 reads CASSLGSNQPQHF. The CDR3 nucleotides read TGTGCCAGCAGTTTGGGAAGCAATCAGCCCCAGCATTTT.

The rearrangement joins TRBV10-3 to TRBJ2-2, with 9 positions matching TRBD1. Germline loops: CDR1 ENHRY, CDR2 SYGVKD. This CDR3 has 18 residues. The trim removed 0 bases at V and 4 bases at J, leaving 9 bases unmatched. The CDR3 protein is CAISESGAGTGPTGELFF. DNA of the CDR3: TGTGCCATCAGTGAGTCGGGCGCCGGGACAGGGCCCACCGGGGAGCTGTTTTTT.

The genes are TRBV14 and TRBJ2-5; TRBD1 matches 8 bases. Per the germline V gene, CDR1 is SGHDN and CDR2 is FVKESK. The CDR3 is 18 amino acids. V dropped 4 bases and J dropped 5; count of bases not matched to a gene: 18. CDR3 nucleotide sequence: TGTGCCAGCAGCCCTACCCAATCCAGGGGGCGATCGGGGGAGACCCAGTACTTC. Amino acid sequence: CASSPTQSRGRSGETQYF.

The chain has TRBV19 and TRBJ1-1; unclear D gene. The germline V and J ends were trimmed by 2 bases and 4 bases, with 8 bases remaining between them. The CDR3 sequence is 13 residues long. Germline loops: CDR1 LNHDA, CDR2 SQIVND (reference sequence). The CDR3 reads CASSIIETTEAFF. DNA of the CDR3: TGTGCCAGTAGTATAATCGAAACCACTGAAGCTTTCTTT.

To note about this clone: The sample contains more than one DNA sequence encoding this CDR3. The chain couples TRBV5-1 to TRBJ1-2; D is perhaps TRBD1 (5 bases). CDR3 length equals 15 residues. Trimming took 0 bases from V and 1 from J, leaving 10 bases between them. Germline CDR1 SGHRS, CDR2 YFSETQ. The CDR3 DNA sequence: TGCGCCAGCAGCTTGGCCGGGCAGGGTAACTATGGCTACACCTTC. Encoded protein: CASSLAGQGNYGYTF.

This clone showed up just a few times. The junction and the germline gene differ at one end; a read error may be behind it. The rearrangement joins TRBV2 to TRBJ1-2, with 9 bases lining up with TRBD1. This CDR3 comprises 14 residues. The germline V gene encodes CDR1 SNHLY and CDR2 FYNNEI. The chain's CDR3 is CASSEAGTGHGYTF. CDR3 sequence (DNA): TGTGCCAGCAGTGAAGCCGGGACAGGGCATGGGTACACCTTC.

The rearrangement joins TRBV7-2 to TRBJ1-2; the match to TRBD1 covers 8 bases. This CDR3 has 13 amino acids. The junction had 7 bases not matched to a gene; V was cut back by 5 bases and J by 8 bases. Germline CDR1 SGHTA, CDR2 FQGNSA. The CDR3: CASSLDRGRGYTF. In DNA, the CDR3 is TGTGCCAGCAGCCTTGACAGGGGTAGAGGCTACACCTTC.

The chain is built from TRBV4-3 and TRBJ1-2, with D possibly being TRBD1 (6 bases). The V end lost 0 bases, the J end lost 3 bases, and 11 bases lay between the germline ends. The CDR3 contains 15 residues. Germline V gene data show CDR1 as LGHNA and CDR2 as YSLEER. The CDR3 protein is CASSQDEGGYYGYTF. In DNA, the CDR3 is TGCGCCAGCAGCCAAGATGAGGGGGGGTACTATGGCTACACCTTC.

The chain links TRBV7-6 to TRBJ2-6, with 8 bases identical to TRBD2. Looked up from germline, CDR1 is SGHVS and CDR2 is FNYEAQ. V lost 4 bases to trimming and J lost 0 bases; unmatched junction nucleotides: 5. There are 17 residues in the CDR3. DNA for the CDR3: TGTGCCAGCAGCTCCCCGGGGGGGCTCTCTGGGGCCAACGTCCTGACTTTC. Translation gives CASSSPGGLSGANVLTF.

The gene calls are TRBV18 and TRBJ1-6; weak D call: TRBD1 (6 bases). Germline lookup yields CDR1 KGHSH and CDR2 LQKENI. The CDR3 covers 14 residues. Trimming cost V 3 bases and J 10 bases, with 13 bases left between them. The DNA of the CDR3 is TGTGCCAGCTCACCGGCCAGGGGTACCTCACCCCTCCACTTT. This encodes CASSPARGTSPLHF.

The sample holds one count of this clone. The chain combines TRBV19 with TRBJ1-1; unclear D gene. The V gene lost 2 bases and the J gene lost 7 bases, with 11 bases spanning the gap. This CDR3 region has 13 residues. In germline, CDR1 is LNHDA, CDR2 SQIVND (reference sequence). CDR3: CASSISRTVEAFF. Here the CDR3 DNA reads TGTGCCAGTAGTATATCCCGGACCGTTGAAGCTTTCTTT.

This clone is a singleton in its sample. The chain has TRBV18 and TRBJ1-6; tentatively, D is TRBD1 (5 bases). This CDR3 has 15 residues. V gave up 2 bases and J gave up 9 bases, with 14 bases separating them. Germline-derived CDR1 and CDR2 are KGHSH and LQKENI. CDR3 in amino acids: CASSPGAVRSSPLHF. DNA for the CDR3: TGTGCCAGCTCACCAGGGGCAGTAAGAAGTTCACCCCTCCACTTT.

This clone showed up just once. The chain has TRBV7-9 and TRBJ1-3, with no clear D. The germline V gene has CDR1 SEHNR and CDR2 FQNEAQ (reference sequence). V lost 7 bases to trimming and J lost 1 base, with 17 bases between them. This CDR3 is 16 amino acids long. The CDR3 protein is CASMDLALGSGNTIYF. CDR3 coding DNA: TGTGCCAGCATGGATCTCGCCCTGGGTTCTGGAAACACCATATATTTT. Full variable domain (missing parts from reference TRBV7-9 and TRBJ1-3): DTGVSQNPRHKITKRGQNVTFRCDPISEHNRLYWYRQTLGQGPEFLTYFQNEAQLEKSRLLSDRFSAERPKGSFSTLEIQRTEQGDSAMYLCASMDLALGSGNTIYFGEGSWLTVV.

The CDR3 nucleotides are TGTGCCAGCACCCCCGGAGCGGGGGTCTACGAGCAGTACTTC. This sequence encodes CASTPGAGVYEQYF. The genes are TRBV7-2 and TRBJ2-7, with 8 bases identical to TRBD2. This CDR3 has 14 residues. The germline gives CDR1 SGHTA, CDR2 FQGNSA. J was trimmed by 3 bases and V by 7 bases; bases with no gene match: 8.

The chain joins TRBV7-2 to TRBJ1-6; D is perhaps TRBD1 (5 bases). The CDR3 covers 14 residues. Germline V gene lookup returns CDR1 SGHTA and CDR2 FQGNSA. V was clipped by 3 bases and J by 9 bases, with 12 bases between them. CDR3 DNA sequence: TGTGCCAGCAGCTTGAGGGGATCGGCTTCACCCCTCCACTTT. Protein: CASSLRGSASPLHF.

The chain combines TRBV30 with TRBJ2-3, with 7 bases aligning to TRBD2. From germline, CDR1 is GTSNPN and CDR2 SVGIG (reference sequence). The CDR3 consists of 15 residues. Trimming at V came to 0 bases and at J to 7 bases, leaving 10 bases not matched to a gene. The CDR3 sequence is CAWSVPGRGVNTQYF. The CDR3 DNA follows: TGTGCCTGGAGTGTACCTGGGAGGGGAGTAAATACGCAGTATTTT.

V gene TRBV27 combines with J gene TRBJ1-4, with D possibly matching TRBD1 (5 bases). This CDR3 comprises 14 residues. Germline CDR1 is MNHEY and CDR2 is SMNVEV (reference sequence). The germline V and J ends were trimmed by 8 bases and 7 bases, with 17 bases remaining between them. The chain's CDR3 is CASRIGRVGEKLFF. CDR3 bases: TGTGCCAGCCGGATCGGCAGGGTGGGTGAAAAACTGTTTTTT.

V usage is TRBV30 and J usage is TRBJ1-1; D unresolved. Germline assignment: CDR1 GTSNPN and CDR2 SVGIG (reference sequence). Between the trimmed V and J ends, which lost 5 bases and 3 bases, there was a span of 25 bases. This CDR3 is 17 amino acids long. The CDR3 nucleotides are TGTGCCTGGTGTAAACTTTTCGGGCAGCCCAAGGACACTGAAGCTTTCTTT. It codes for CAWCKLFGQPKDTEAFF.

The chain combines TRBV12-3 or TRBV12-4 with TRBJ1-5; D unclear. The CDR3 runs to 13 residues. Deletions cut 5 bases from V and 4 bases from J, with 9 bases between. The CDR3 reads CASSRTGNQPQHF. Written as DNA, the CDR3 is TGTGCCAGCAGTAGGACGGGTAATCAGCCCCAGCATTTT.

The chain joins TRBV30 to TRBJ1-5; D perhaps matches TRBD1 (6 bases). Deletions cut 1 base from V and 1 base from J, with 11 bases between. The CDR3 runs 15 residues. Germline V gene lookup returns CDR1 GTSNPN and CDR2 SVGIG (reference sequence). CDR3 DNA: TGTGCCTGGAGTGGTGGACAGCCGAGCAATCAGCCCCAGCATTTT. Protein: CAWSGGQPSNQPQHF.

V usage is TRBV3-1 (or the pseudogene TRBV3-2) and J usage is TRBJ1-1; TRBD1 matches at 7 bases. Germline V lookup: CDR1 LGHDT, CDR2 YNNKEL (reference sequence). J was trimmed by 3 bases and V by 3 bases; bases with no gene match: 4. The CDR3 has 14 residues. The CDR3 DNA follows: TGTGCCAGCAGCCAGGGGACAGCTTACACTGAAGCTTTCTTT. Its protein product is CASSQGTAYTEAFF.

This chain links TRBV19 with TRBJ1-5; 9 bases match TRBD1. CDR1 LNHDA and CDR2 SQIVND come from the germline V gene (reference sequence). This CDR3 has 16 residues. The V gene end was trimmed by 7 bases and the J gene end by 5 bases; junction bases not matched to a gene: 12. The CDR3 loop is CASTYPGDRVYQPQHF. CDR3 coding DNA: TGTGCCAGTACCTACCCGGGGGACAGGGTATATCAGCCCCAGCATTTT.